The source of this T cell receptor (beta chain) is a study of CD8 T cells in ankylosing spondylitis. General observations from the study: Roughly eight highly homologous variants made up a TCR beta motif that seemed to typify ankylosing spondylitis blood. The study looked at matched synovial fluid samples from ankylosing spondylitis patients. Disease-linked clones were reported to be significantly enriched there. Researchers report that disease-linked clones proved CD8+ and relatively rare in peripheral blood.

This clonotype was seen at least ten times. Its antigen remains unidentified. Making use of molecular barcodes, quantitative 5'-RACE generated TCR beta libraries. TCRdb redid the calling of the 5' RACE reads with MiXCR, one entry per CDR3 protein. The table lists under 950,000 distinct CDR3 sequences, 15% to 20% of them singletons. This CDR3 region has 15 residues. With 0 bases removed from V and 3 bases from J, the gap between germline ends came to 11 bases. CDR1 and CDR2 from the germline V gene are WSHSY and SAAADI. The chain is built from TRBV10-2 and TRBJ1-2; D unclear. The clonotype originates from a male donor with ankylosing spondylitis. Source material: blood, either unsorted or a sorted T cell fraction (not recorded which). The CDR3 spells CASSESTTPHYGYTF. DNA of the CDR3: TGCGCCAGCAGTGAGTCCACCACCCCGCACTATGGCTACACCTTC.